This TCR beta chain was identified during a study of identical twins. Study-wide results and caveats: A lower insertion count was a feature of abundant cord blood beta clonotypes, with no such feature in memory repertoires.

This clonotype was found once. The antigen is unknown. Deletions cut 1 base from V and 4 bases from J, with 10 bases between. This CDR3 region has 14 residues. CDR1 is LNHNV, CDR2 YYDKDF, per germline (reference sequence). One entry per CDR3 protein, called by TCRdb with MiXCR from the 5' RACE reads. The repertoire holds about 690,000 distinct CDR3 sequences, with approximately 6% as singletons. This chain connects TRBV15 to TRBJ1-2; no reliable D call. This receptor was identified in a man younger than 35 in good health. Specimen: naive T cells sorted from blood. CDR3 region: CATSRGAAGYGYTF. CDR3 coding DNA: TGTGCCACCAGCAGAGGGGCGGCGGGCTATGGCTACACCTTC. The complete variable domain, with remaining parts taken from reference TRBV15 and TRBJ1-2, reads DAMVIQNPRYQVTQFGKPVTLSCSQTLNHNVMYWYQQKSSQAPKLLFHYYDKDFNNEADTPDNFQSRRPNTSFCFLDIRSPGLGDTAMYLCATSRGAAGYGYTFGSGTRLTVV.